This T cell receptor (beta chain) originates from a study of breast tumors, draining lymph nodes, adjacent tissues. Study conclusions and caveats: Tumor TCR diversity was below lymph nodes but above nontumor tissue. Tumor T cell lymph node origin was a supported hypothesis, not proven. Tumor and nontumor repertoires were significantly more similar in luminal-like than in basal-like breast cancer.

TCRdb passed the multiplex PCR reads through MiXCR, listing each CDR3 protein once. The repertoire has around 21,000 distinct CDR3 sequences, 40% to 45% of them found once; the top ten carry around 24%. Per the germline V gene, CDR1 is LGHNA and CDR2 is YSLEER. The V and J ends lost 0 bases and 0 bases, in that order; junction bases with no gene match: 1. The CDR3 loop spans 17 amino acids. This clonotype was found a few times. No antigen is known for it. The V gene is TRBV4-3, the J gene TRBJ2-1, with 11 bases matching TRBD2. The receptor was derived from a female donor with breast cancer. Some clones in this sample may be carry-over from other donors' samples. Sequenced input: breast tumor tissue. The CDR3 nucleotides are TGCGCCAGCAGCCAAGATACTAGCGGGAGCTCCTACAATGAGCAGTTCTTC. This sequence encodes CASSQDTSGSSYNEQFF.